This is a list of T cell receptor beta chains from one sample in a study of T cells after yellow fever vaccination. TCRdb ran MiXCR on the 5' RACE reads and lists one entry per CDR3 protein. The repertoire holds about 260,000 distinct CDR3 sequences, with about 5% as singletons. The material sequenced was CD4+ T cells sorted from PBMCs, taken on the day of the yellow fever booster vaccination. Every receptor here comes from a man between 18 and 35 years old who received the YFV17D yellow fever vaccine. Each CDR3 is given with its conserved first and last residue. The order of the fields is J gene, CDR3 length, V gene, clone size, D gene, CDR3 protein, CDR3 DNA. A D gene is named only where the DNA matches it firmly. Only some rows state a clone size, as once, few, many or a class for expanded clones.

J: TRBJ2-6
length: 17
V: TRBV12-5
size: few
D: -
CDR3: CASGSTPGFSGANVLTF
DNA: TGTGCTAGTGGTTCCACCCCAGGGTTTTCAGGGGCCAACGTCCTGACTTTC

J: TRBJ2-3
length: 15
V: TRBV4-1
size: few
D: -
CDR3: CASSQPGQFRDTQYF
DNA: TGCGCCAGCAGCCAACCTGGACAGTTTAGAGATACGCAGTATTTT

J: TRBJ2-3
length: 11
V: TRBV12-3/TRBV12-4
size: many
D: TRBD2
CDR3: CASSLREGQYF
DNA: TGTGCCAGCAGTTTGAGGGAGGGGCAGTATTTT

J: TRBJ1-1
length: 13
V: TRBV18
size: -
D: -
CDR3: CASSPMRDTEAFF
DNA: TGTGCCAGCTCACCGATGAGGGATACTGAAGCTTTCTTT

J: TRBJ2-5
length: 13
V: TRBV18
size: many
D: -
CDR3: CASSPPVGETQYF
DNA: TGTGCCAGCTCACCACCGGTTGGAGAGACCCAGTACTTC

J: TRBJ1-6
length: 15
V: TRBV7-3
size: many
D: TRBD1
CDR3: CASSAGGQGRSPLHF
DNA: TGTGCCAGCAGCGCTGGGGGACAGGGCCGTTCACCCCTCCACTTT

J: TRBJ1-5
length: 14
V: TRBV7-6
size: many
D: -
CDR3: CASSLTGSNQPQHF
DNA: TGTGCCAGCAGCTTAACGGGATCCAATCAGCCCCAGCATTTT

J: TRBJ2-6
length: 18
V: TRBV5-5
size: many
D: TRBD1
CDR3: CASSLGRDRAAGANVLTF
DNA: TGTGCCAGCAGCTTGGGTCGGGACAGGGCTGCTGGGGCCAACGTCCTGACTTTC

J: TRBJ1-5
length: 17
V: TRBV6-6
size: few
D: -
CDR3: CASNYPGQGVSNQPQHF
DNA: TGTGCCAGCAATTATCCTGGACAAGGCGTCAGCAATCAGCCCCAGCATTTT

J: TRBJ1-6
length: 14
V: TRBV7-9
size: -
D: TRBD1
CDR3: CAGSRGQAHSPLHF
DNA: TGTGCTGGCAGCCGGGGACAGGCCCATTCACCCCTCCACTTT

J: TRBJ1-5
length: 13
V: TRBV20-1
size: -
D: -
CDR3: CSAPPGMAQPQHF
DNA: TGCAGTGCTCCCCCAGGGATGGCTCAGCCCCAGCATTTT

J: TRBJ1-2
length: 14
V: TRBV12-3/TRBV12-4
size: many
D: -
CDR3: CASSFLREGMGYTF
DNA: TGTGCCAGCAGTTTTCTCAGGGAGGGCATGGGCTACACCTTC

J: TRBJ1-5
length: 14
V: TRBV2
size: -
D: -
CDR3: CASMQGWGNQPQHF
DNA: TGTGCCAGCATGCAGGGTTGGGGCAATCAGCCCCAGCATTTT

J: TRBJ1-4
length: 13
V: TRBV7-2
size: many
D: -
CDR3: CASSLGIRDILFF
DNA: TGTGCCAGCAGCTTAGGAATCCGGGACATCCTGTTTTTT

J: TRBJ2-3
length: 13
V: TRBV3-1
size: -
D: -
CDR3: CASSQDPRGTQYF
DNA: TGTGCCAGCAGCCAAGATCCTAGGGGTACGCAGTATTTT

J: TRBJ1-2
length: 12
V: TRBV5-1
size: many
D: -
CDR3: CASSLDNYGYTF
DNA: TGCGCCAGCAGCTTGGACAACTATGGCTACACCTTC

J: TRBJ2-7
length: 15
V: TRBV7-2
size: few
D: -
CDR3: CASSLALALRYEQYF
DNA: TGTGCCAGCAGCTTAGCGCTTGCTCTGAGGTACGAGCAGTACTTC

J: TRBJ2-5
length: 14
V: TRBV7-6
size: few
D: -
CDR3: CASSFNHGAKTQYF
DNA: TGTGCCAGCAGTTTCAACCACGGGGCGAAGACCCAGTACTTC

J: TRBJ2-1
length: 15
V: TRBV7-8
size: -
D: TRBD2
CDR3: CASSPGGGMVNEQFF
DNA: TGTGCCAGCAGCCCCGGGGGGGGTATGGTGAATGAGCAGTTCTTC

J: TRBJ2-6
length: 13
V: TRBV6-2/TRBV6-3
size: many
D: -
CDR3: CASSLSGANVLTF
DNA: TGTGCCAGCAGTCTAAGTGGGGCCAACGTCCTGACTTTC

J: TRBJ2-1
length: 15
V: TRBV7-3
size: -
D: -
CDR3: CASRKTPLSVNEQFF
DNA: TGTGCCAGCCGAAAAACTCCTCTCAGCGTTAATGAGCAGTTCTTC

J: TRBJ1-6
length: 14
V: TRBV28
size: -
D: -
CDR3: CASSLYRINSPLHF
DNA: TGTGCCAGCAGTTTGTACAGGATTAATTCACCCCTCCACTTT

J: TRBJ2-4
length: 15
V: TRBV7-2
size: many
D: TRBD1
CDR3: CASSLVRDRASIQYF
DNA: TGTGCCAGCAGCTTAGTGCGGGACAGGGCTAGCATTCAGTACTTC

J: TRBJ2-2
length: 13
V: TRBV12-3/TRBV12-4
size: many
D: -
CDR3: CASSIPWYGELFF
DNA: TGTGCCAGCAGCATCCCCTGGTACGGGGAGCTGTTTTTT

J: TRBJ1-5
length: 15
V: TRBV2
size: -
D: -
CDR3: CASSRDPGSNQPQHF
DNA: TGTGCCAGCAGTCGGGACCCTGGGAGCAATCAGCCCCAGCATTTT

J: TRBJ2-5
length: 15
V: TRBV5-1
size: few
D: -
CDR3: CASSLEPGRQETQYF
DNA: TGCGCCAGCAGCTTGGAGCCGGGACGACAAGAGACCCAGTACTTC

J: TRBJ2-2
length: 15
V: TRBV4-3
size: many
D: TRBD2
CDR3: CASSLLAGNTGELFF
DNA: TGCGCCAGCAGTCTACTAGCGGGAAACACCGGGGAGCTGTTTTTT

J: TRBJ2-3
length: 13
V: TRBV28
size: few
D: -
CDR3: CASSIPPGNTQYF
DNA: TGTGCCAGCAGTATACCCCCTGGGAATACGCAGTATTTT

J: TRBJ1-5
length: 15
V: TRBV6-5
size: -
D: TRBD1
CDR3: CASRGTRTGDQPQHF
DNA: TGTGCCAGCAGGGGTACGCGGACAGGTGATCAGCCCCAGCATTTT

J: TRBJ1-4
length: 13
V: TRBV29-1
size: -
D: TRBD1
CDR3: CSGRDSRNEKLFF
DNA: TGCAGCGGGCGGGACAGCAGAAATGAAAAACTGTTTTTT

J: TRBJ1-2
length: 16
V: TRBV4-3
size: -
D: -
CDR3: CASSHDYSGVPPGYTF
DNA: TGCGCCAGCAGCCATGATTATTCTGGGGTCCCTCCAGGCTACACCTTC

J: TRBJ1-1
length: 15
V: TRBV5-1
size: few
D: TRBD1
CDR3: CASSSGTALNTEAFF
DNA: TGCGCCAGCAGCTCAGGGACAGCCCTGAACACTGAAGCTTTCTTT

J: TRBJ2-5
length: 14
V: TRBV6-5
size: -
D: TRBD1
CDR3: CATQGALGPETQYF
DNA: TGTGCCACACAGGGGGCTCTGGGGCCAGAGACCCAGTACTTC

J: TRBJ2-3
length: 13
V: TRBV6-4
size: -
D: -
CDR3: CASSETEAGRLYF
DNA: TGTGCCAGCAGCGAGACCGAGGCGGGTAGGCTGTATTTT

J: TRBJ2-7
length: 15
V: TRBV7-2
size: few
D: -
CDR3: CASGRPGQGTYEQYF
DNA: TGTGCCAGCGGCCGTCCGGGACAAGGGACCTACGAGCAGTACTTC

J: TRBJ2-1
length: 15
V: TRBV6-2/TRBV6-3
size: many
D: -
CDR3: CASSRGPTTYNEQFF
DNA: TGTGCCAGCAGTAGAGGACCCACCACCTACAATGAGCAGTTCTTC

J: TRBJ2-3
length: 14
V: TRBV10-1
size: many
D: -
CDR3: CASSETDGTDTQYF
DNA: TGCGCCAGCAGTGAGACTGACGGGACAGATACGCAGTATTTT

J: TRBJ2-2
length: 16
V: TRBV12-3/TRBV12-4
size: few
D: TRBD2
CDR3: CASSLAGGTRPGELFF
DNA: TGTGCCAGCAGTTTAGCGGGGGGGACTAGGCCCGGGGAGCTGTTTTTT

J: TRBJ2-5
length: 14
V: TRBV7-2
size: -
D: -
CDR3: CASSLVRGVETQYF
DNA: TGTGCCAGCAGCTTAGTCAGGGGGGTCGAGACCCAGTACTTC

J: TRBJ2-2
length: 16
V: TRBV6-6
size: many
D: -
CDR3: CASSADSHSNTGELFF
DNA: TGTGCCAGCAGTGCTGACAGTCACTCGAACACCGGGGAGCTGTTTTTT

J: TRBJ1-1
length: 15
V: TRBV5-1
size: -
D: -
CDR3: CASSWRGDMNTEAFF
DNA: TGCGCCAGCAGCTGGAGGGGTGATATGAACACTGAAGCTTTCTTT

J: TRBJ1-5
length: 15
V: TRBV30
size: -
D: -
CDR3: CAWSVQGSRRQPQHF
DNA: TGTGCCTGGAGTGTACAGGGCTCCCGGCGGCAGCCCCAGCATTTT